Below are 15 T cell receptor beta chains sequenced from a single sample in a study of PD-1 blockade in classical Hodgkin lymphoma. TCRdb keeps only in-frame clones here, not all; method: immunoSEQ multiplex PCR. The table records about 47,000 clones, 60% to 80% of them present only once. The sample's time point: cycle 4 day 1 (C4D1), after six to seven weeks of nivolumab. With no exception, relapse followed autologous stem cell transplantation in all patients, and brentuximab vedotin exposure varied. Sequencing was performed on peripheral blood mononuclear cells (PBMCs), taken before the fourth cycle of nivolumab. The source of these receptors is a human donor with classical Hodgkin lymphoma.

CDR3 sequence reads: CASSVDLASEQFF. In DNA, the CDR3 is TGTGCCAGCAGCGTAGACTTAGCGTCGGAGCAGTTCTTC. The rearrangement links TRBV9 to TRBJ2-1, with D possibly matching TRBD2 (5 bases). Trimming removed 0 bases from V and 10 bases from J, with 11 bases in between. CDR3 length: 13 residues. From germline, CDR1 is SGDLS and CDR2 YYNGEE. The full variable domain, its missing parts supplied by reference TRBV9 and TRBJ2-1, is DSGVTQTPKHLITATGQRVTLRCSPRSGDLSVYWYQQSLDQGLQFLIQYYNGEERAKGNILERFSAQQFPDLHSELNLSSLELGDSALYFCASSVDLASEQFFGPGTRLTVL.

The chain carries TRBV13 and TRBJ1-6; D is perhaps TRBD1 (6 bases). The CDR3 has 16 amino acids. V lost 0 bases and J 6 bases, leaving 12 bases between the germline ends. CDR1 is PRHDT, CDR2 FYEKMQ, per germline (reference sequence). CDR3 in DNA: TGTGCCAGCAGCTTAGGCCAGACAGGCGGTAATTCACCCCTCCACTTT. Its protein product is CASSLGQTGGNSPLHF. Full variable domain (rest looked up from reference TRBV13 and TRBJ1-6): AAGVIQSPRHLIKEKRETATLKCYPIPRHDTVYWYQQGPGQDPQFLISFYEKMQSDKGSIPDRFSAQQFSDYHSELNMSSLELGDSALYFCASSLGQTGGNSPLHFGNGTRLTVT.

This sequence joins TRBV19 and TRBJ1-2; 8 nucleotides align to TRBD1. From germline, CDR1 is LNHDA and CDR2 SQIVND (reference sequence). The CDR3 totals 15 residues. Trimming cost V 4 bases and J 1 base; bases outside gene matches: 5. The CDR3 is CASSNGQGLNYGYTF. CDR3 nucleotide sequence: TGTGCCAGTAGTAATGGACAGGGCCTTAACTATGGCTACACCTTC. Supplemented by reference TRBV19 and TRBJ1-2, the full variable domain reads DGGITQSPKYLFRKEGQNVTLSCEQNLNHDAMYWYRQDPGQGLRLIYYSQIVNDFQKGDIAEGYSVSREKKESFPLTVTSAQKNPTAFYLCASSNGQGLNYGYTFGSGTRLTVV.

V is TRBV9 and J is TRBJ2-5, with unresolved D. Looked up from germline, CDR1 is SGDLS and CDR2 is YYNGEE. The CDR3 length is 16 residues. V was shortened by 2 bases and J by 5 bases, with 19 bases between the two germline ends. The CDR3: CASSVSPSSVYETQYF. CDR3 nucleotide sequence: TGTGCCAGCAGCGTGAGCCCCTCGTCGGTGTACGAGACCCAGTACTTC.

The chain has TRBV28 and TRBJ1-2, with D unresolved. Germline V gene sequence: CDR1 MDHEN, CDR2 SYDVKM. Trimming removed 6 bases at V and 5 bases at J, with 7 bases between. CDR3 length: 11 residues. The CDR3 coding sequence is TGTGCCAGCAGCTCTAGGTATGGCTACACCTTC. Its protein is CASSSRYGYTF.

In its sample, this clone was seen a few times. The V and J genes are TRBV7-9 and TRBJ2-2, with D unresolved. V lost 9 bases and J 5 bases, leaving 7 bases between the germline ends. From germline, CDR1 is SEHNR and CDR2 FQNEAQ (reference sequence). This CDR3 comprises 11 residues. In DNA form, the CDR3 reads TGTGCCAGGGCTGAAACCGGGGAGCTGTTTTTT. Its protein is CARAETGELFF.

This clone has more than one count but fewer than ten. CDR3 region: CASSQGAGRYEQYF. CDR3 coding DNA: TGTGCCAGCAGCCAAGGTGCAGGGCGCTACGAGCAGTACTTC. This chain links TRBV4-2 with TRBJ2-7; tentatively, D is TRBD1 (5 bases). The CDR3 contains 14 residues. Deletions cut 1 base from V and 3 bases from J, with 10 bases between. Germline assignment: CDR1 LGHNA and CDR2 YNFKEQ.

The rearrangement uses TRBV19 and TRBJ2-5; D may be TRBD1 (6 bases). Germline assignment: CDR1 LNHDA and CDR2 SQIVND (reference sequence). Trimming took off 5 bases at V and 9 bases at J, with 19 bases between the two ends. The CDR3 contains 14 residues. CDR3 nucleotide sequence: TGTGCCAGTAGTCCCAGACAGGACCTAGTGGCCCAGTACTTC. Protein: CASSPRQDLVAQYF.

V gene TRBV6-6 combines with J gene TRBJ2-4, with 9 bases identical to TRBD1. The CDR3 is 15 residues long. V shed 7 bases and J 1 base; nucleotides not matched to a gene: 5. Germline V lookup: CDR1 MNHNY, CDR2 SVGAGI (reference sequence). The CDR3 protein is CASIYRGQAKNIQYF. CDR3 DNA: TGTGCCAGCATCTACAGGGGGCAGGCCAAAAACATTCAGTACTTC.

In this sample, this clone turned up once. V gene TRBV5-6 combines with J gene TRBJ2-5; the match to TRBD1 covers 9 bases. This CDR3 is built from 13 residues. The ends lost 5 bases at V and 4 bases at J; junction bases unmatched: 3. Germline-derived CDR1 and CDR2 are SGHDT and YYEEEE. CDR3 sequence: CASRLTGGETQYF. The CDR3 bases are TGTGCCAGCAGGCTGACAGGGGGAGAGACCCAGTACTTC.

This rearrangement joins TRBV9 to TRBJ2-7, with TRBD2 identical over 7 bases. With V trimmed by 1 base and J by 6 bases, 7 bases remained unmatched. The CDR3 loop spans 14 amino acids. The germline V gene encodes CDR1 SGDLS and CDR2 YYNGEE. Here the CDR3 DNA reads TGTGCCAGCAGCGTAATCGACTGGGAGGGCGAGCAGTACTTC. It yields the protein CASSVIDWEGEQYF.

This chain uses TRBV7-9 with TRBJ1-2, with 8 bases that match TRBD1. CDR3 length: 13 residues. After removal of 3 bases from V and 4 bases from J, the junction contained 1 base not matched to a gene. CDR1 and CDR2 (germline): SEHNR, FQNEAQ (reference sequence). CDR3 amino acids: CASSFQGAYGYTF. The DNA of the CDR3 is TGTGCCAGCAGCTTTCAGGGGGCCTATGGCTACACCTTC.

This clone was seen once. This chain connects TRBV16 to TRBJ1-1; D ambiguous. Germline V gene sequence: CDR1 KGHSY, CDR2 FQNENV. Trimming took 7 bases from V and 5 from J, leaving 11 bases between them. This CDR3 is 12 amino acids long. The CDR3 region is CASTPRLTEAFF. The CDR3 DNA sequence: TGTGCCAGCACCCCCAGGCTGACTGAAGCTTTCTTT.

The chain carries TRBV5-3 and TRBJ1-5, with D unresolved. TRBV5-3 is sorted into the ORF group, with uncertain function. The CDR3 runs to 14 residues. V gave up 2 bases and J gave up 6 bases, with 12 bases separating them. The CDR3: CARSFGGGCQPQHF. CDR3 bases: TGTGCCAGAAGCTTTGGAGGAGGGTGTCAGCCCCAGCATTTT.

This chain links TRBV4-3 with TRBJ2-7, with D possibly TRBD1 on 6 matching bases. This CDR3 region has 13 residues. With 3 bases removed from V and 7 bases from J, the gap between germline ends came to 13 bases. Germline values: CDR1 LGHNA, CDR2 YSLEER. As DNA, the CDR3 is TGCGCCAGCAGCCACAGGGGAGAGGGGGAGCAGTACTTC. Protein: CASSHRGEGEQYF.